The TCR beta chain described here comes from a study of T cell responses to AZD1222 COVID-19 vaccine. Broader study findings: Donor demographics were predominantly white British with a female majority; clonal diversity may be underestimated.

This CDR3 region has 15 residues. V lost 1 base, J lost 8 bases, and 6 bases stayed unmatched. Per the germline V gene, CDR1 is SGHNT and CDR2 is YYREEE (reference sequence). The table came from immunoSEQ multiplex PCR; TCRdb's copy has only in-frame clones and leaves some out. The sample yields roughly 49,000 clones, 70% to 80% seen once. As for this clone: What it recognizes is unknown.

Sequenced material: peripheral blood, taken on day 0 of AZD1222 vaccination. V usage is TRBV5-4 and J usage is TRBJ1-4; TRBD1 agrees at 9 bases. This TCR derives from an adult in good health. This chain's CDR3 is CASSLYGTGKEKLFF. CDR3 DNA: TGTGCCAGCAGCTTGTATGGGACAGGGAAAGAAAAACTGTTTTTT.